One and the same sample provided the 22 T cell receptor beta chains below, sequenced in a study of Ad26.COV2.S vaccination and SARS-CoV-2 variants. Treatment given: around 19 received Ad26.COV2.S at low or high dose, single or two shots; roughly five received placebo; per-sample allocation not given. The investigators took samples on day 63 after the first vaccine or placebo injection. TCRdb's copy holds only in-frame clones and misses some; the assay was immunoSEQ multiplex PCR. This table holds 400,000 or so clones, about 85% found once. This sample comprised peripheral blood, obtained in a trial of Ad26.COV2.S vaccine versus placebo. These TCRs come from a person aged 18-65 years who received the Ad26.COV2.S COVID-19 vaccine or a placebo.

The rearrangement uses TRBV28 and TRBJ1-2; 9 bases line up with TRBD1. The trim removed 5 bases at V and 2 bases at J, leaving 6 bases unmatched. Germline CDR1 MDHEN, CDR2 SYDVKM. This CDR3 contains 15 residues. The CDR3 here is CASSGAGTGNYGYTF. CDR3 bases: TGTGCCAGCAGTGGGGCCGGGACAGGGAACTATGGCTACACCTTC.

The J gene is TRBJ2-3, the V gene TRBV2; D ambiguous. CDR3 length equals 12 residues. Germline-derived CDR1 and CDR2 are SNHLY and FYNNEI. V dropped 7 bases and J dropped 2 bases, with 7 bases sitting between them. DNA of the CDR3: TGTGCCAGCAAAGGTATCACAGATACGCAGTATTTT. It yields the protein CASKGITDTQYF.

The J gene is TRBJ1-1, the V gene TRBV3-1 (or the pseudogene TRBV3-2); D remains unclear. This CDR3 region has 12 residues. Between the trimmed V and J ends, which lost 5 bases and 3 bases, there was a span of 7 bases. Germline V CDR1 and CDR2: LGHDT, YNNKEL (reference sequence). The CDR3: CASSMHDTEAFF. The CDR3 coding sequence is TGTGCCAGCAGCATGCACGACACTGAAGCTTTCTTT.

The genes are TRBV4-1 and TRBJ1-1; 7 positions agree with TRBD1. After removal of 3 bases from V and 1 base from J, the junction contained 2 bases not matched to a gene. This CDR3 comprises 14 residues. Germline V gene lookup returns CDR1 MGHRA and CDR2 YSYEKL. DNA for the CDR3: TGCGCCAGCAGCCAGACAGGGCCGAACACTGAAGCTTTCTTT. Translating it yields CASSQTGPNTEAFF.

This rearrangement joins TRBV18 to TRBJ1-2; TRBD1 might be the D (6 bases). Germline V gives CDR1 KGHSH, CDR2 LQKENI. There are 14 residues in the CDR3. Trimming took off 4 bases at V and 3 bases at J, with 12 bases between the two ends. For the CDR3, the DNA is TGTGCCAGCTCACTCAGGGGCCGGGACTATGGCTACACCTTC. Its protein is CASSLRGRDYGYTF.

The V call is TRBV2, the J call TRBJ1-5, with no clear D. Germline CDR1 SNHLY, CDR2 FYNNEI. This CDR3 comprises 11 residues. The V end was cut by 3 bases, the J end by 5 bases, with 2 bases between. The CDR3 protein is CASSDDQPQHF. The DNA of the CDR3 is TGTGCCAGCAGTGATGATCAGCCCCAGCATTTT.

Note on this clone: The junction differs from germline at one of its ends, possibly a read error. The CDR3 DNA is TGTGCCAGCAGTGAAGTCGACAGGCCACCGGACTTC. This encodes CASSEVDRPPDF. The genes are TRBV6-1 and TRBJ2-7; perhaps TRBD1 as D (6 bases). The CDR3 runs 12 residues. Germline V gene lookup returns CDR1 MNHNS and CDR2 SASEGT.

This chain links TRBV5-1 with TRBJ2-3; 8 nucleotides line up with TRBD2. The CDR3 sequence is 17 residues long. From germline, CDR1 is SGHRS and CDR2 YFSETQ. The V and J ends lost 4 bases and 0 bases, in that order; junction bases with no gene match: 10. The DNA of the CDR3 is TGCGCCAGCAGCCCCGAAGGAGCGGGGGTTAGCACAGATACGCAGTATTTT. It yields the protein CASSPEGAGVSTDTQYF.

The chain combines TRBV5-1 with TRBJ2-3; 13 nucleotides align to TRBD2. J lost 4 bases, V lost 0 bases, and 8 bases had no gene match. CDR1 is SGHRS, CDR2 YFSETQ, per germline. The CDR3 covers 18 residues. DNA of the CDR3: TGCGCCAGCAGCTTGGAGGGCAGACTAGCGGGGGGCTCAGATACGCAGTATTTT. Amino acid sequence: CASSLEGRLAGGSDTQYF.

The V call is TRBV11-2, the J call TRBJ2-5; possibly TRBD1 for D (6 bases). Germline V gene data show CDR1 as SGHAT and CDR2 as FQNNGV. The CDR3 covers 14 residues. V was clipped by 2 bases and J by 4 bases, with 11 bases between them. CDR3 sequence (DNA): TGTGCCAGCAGCTTAATTCAGACAGGAGAGACCCAGTACTTC. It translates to CASSLIQTGETQYF.

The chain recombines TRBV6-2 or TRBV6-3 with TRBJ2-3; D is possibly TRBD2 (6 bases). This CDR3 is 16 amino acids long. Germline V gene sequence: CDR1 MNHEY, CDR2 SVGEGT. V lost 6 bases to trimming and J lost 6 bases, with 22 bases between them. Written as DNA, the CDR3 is TGTGCCAGCAGCCCCCCCGCGGGGCAAGCAAGGGATACGCAGTATTTT. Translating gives CASSPPAGQARDTQYF.

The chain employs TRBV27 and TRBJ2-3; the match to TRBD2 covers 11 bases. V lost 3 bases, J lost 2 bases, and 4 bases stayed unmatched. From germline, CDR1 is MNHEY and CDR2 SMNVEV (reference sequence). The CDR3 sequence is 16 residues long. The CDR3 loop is CASSLSSGGPTDTQYF. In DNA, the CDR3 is TGTGCCAGCAGTTTGTCTAGCGGGGGGCCCACAGATACGCAGTATTTT.

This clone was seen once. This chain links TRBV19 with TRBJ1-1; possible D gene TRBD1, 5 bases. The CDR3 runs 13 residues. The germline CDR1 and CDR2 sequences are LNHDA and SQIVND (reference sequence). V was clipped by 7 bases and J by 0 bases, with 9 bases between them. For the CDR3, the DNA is TGTGCCAGTAACCGGGGGTTGAACACTGAAGCTTTCTTT. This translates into CASNRGLNTEAFF.

CDR3 loop: CASSELGTDTQYF. CDR3 DNA sequence: TGTGCCAGCAGTGAACTTGGAACAGATACGCAGTATTTT. The genes are TRBV6-1 and TRBJ2-3; D gene unclear. Germline V CDR1 and CDR2: MNHNS, SASEGT. This CDR3 contains 13 residues. Between the trimmed V and J ends, which lost 2 bases and 3 bases, there was a span of 6 bases.

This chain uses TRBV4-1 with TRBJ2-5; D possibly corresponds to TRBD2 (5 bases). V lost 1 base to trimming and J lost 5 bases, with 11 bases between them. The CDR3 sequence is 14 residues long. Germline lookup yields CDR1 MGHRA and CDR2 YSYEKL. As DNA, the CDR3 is TGCGCCAGCAGCCAAGTTCGGGGTAGCGAGACCCAGTACTTC. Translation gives CASSQVRGSETQYF.

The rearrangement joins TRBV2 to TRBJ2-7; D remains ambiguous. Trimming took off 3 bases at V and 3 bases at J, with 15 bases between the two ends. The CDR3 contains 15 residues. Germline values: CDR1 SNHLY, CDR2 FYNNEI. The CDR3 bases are TGTGCCAGCAGTGATGCCAGCCCCCTATTCTACGAGCAGTACTTC. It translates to CASSDASPLFYEQYF.

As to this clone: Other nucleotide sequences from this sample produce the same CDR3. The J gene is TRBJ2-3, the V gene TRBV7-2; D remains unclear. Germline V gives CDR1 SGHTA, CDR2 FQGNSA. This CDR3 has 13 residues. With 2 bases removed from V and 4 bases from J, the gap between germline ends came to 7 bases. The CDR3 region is CASSLSGADTQYF. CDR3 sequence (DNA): TGTGCCAGCAGCTTATCGGGTGCAGATACGCAGTATTTT.

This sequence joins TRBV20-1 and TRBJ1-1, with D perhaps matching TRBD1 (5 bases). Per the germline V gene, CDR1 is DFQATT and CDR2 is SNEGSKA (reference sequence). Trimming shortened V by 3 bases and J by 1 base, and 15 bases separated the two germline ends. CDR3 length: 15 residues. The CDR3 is CSASGAGYANTEAFF. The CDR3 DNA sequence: TGCAGTGCTAGTGGGGCGGGGTACGCGAACACTGAAGCTTTCTTT.

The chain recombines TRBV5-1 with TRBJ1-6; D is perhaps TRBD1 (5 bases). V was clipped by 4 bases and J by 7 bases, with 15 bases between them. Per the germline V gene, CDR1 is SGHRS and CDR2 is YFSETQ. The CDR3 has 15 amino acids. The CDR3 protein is CASSPSEGRNSPLHF. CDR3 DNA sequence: TGCGCCAGCAGCCCGTCGGAGGGGCGGAATTCACCCCTCCACTTT.

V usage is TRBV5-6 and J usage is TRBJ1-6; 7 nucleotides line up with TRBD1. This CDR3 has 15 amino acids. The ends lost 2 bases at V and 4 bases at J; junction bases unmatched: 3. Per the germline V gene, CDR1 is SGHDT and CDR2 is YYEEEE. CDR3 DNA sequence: TGTGCCAGCAGCTTTAGGGACAGTTATAATTCACCCCTCCACTTT. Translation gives CASSFRDSYNSPLHF. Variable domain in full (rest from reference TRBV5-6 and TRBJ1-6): DAGVTQSPTHLIKTRGQQVTLRCSPKSGHDTVSWYQQALGQGPQFIFQYYEEEERQRGNFPDRFSGHQFPNYSSELNVNALLLGDSALYLCASSFRDSYNSPLHFGNGTRLTVT.

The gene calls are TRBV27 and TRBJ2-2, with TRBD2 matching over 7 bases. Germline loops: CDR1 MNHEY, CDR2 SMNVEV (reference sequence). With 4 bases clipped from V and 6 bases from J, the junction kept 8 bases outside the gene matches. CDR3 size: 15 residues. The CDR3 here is CASSSIAGLSGELFF. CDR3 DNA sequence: TGTGCCAGCAGTTCTATAGCGGGTTTATCCGGGGAGCTGTTTTTT.

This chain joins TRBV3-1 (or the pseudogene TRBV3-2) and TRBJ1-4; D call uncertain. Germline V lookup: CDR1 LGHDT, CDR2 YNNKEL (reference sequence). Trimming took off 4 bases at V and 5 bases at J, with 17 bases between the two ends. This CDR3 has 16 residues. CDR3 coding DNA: TGTGCCAGCAGCCCTAGGCGTCCCCCAGAGAATGAAAAACTGTTTTTT. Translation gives CASSPRRPPENEKLFF.